This T cell receptor beta chain was documented in a study of blood T cell repertoires in COVID-19. Study information: The study drew acute and convalescent COVID-19 samples from the United States, Italy and Spain. In each case, the material was cDNA or gDNA derived from T cells, B-cell-depleted T cells, or PBMCs.

Recruited during active infection, patients (from Seattle) were subsequently followed longitudinally. Authors' methods: Scientists estimated how many nucleated cells there were by amplifying reference gene primers. Generated by immunoSEQ multiplex PCR, the TCRdb table keeps only in-frame clones and is missing some. V and J calls plus clone size are reproduced from that table; the DNA served to infer D and trimming. This table has around 180,000 clones, 85% to 90% appearing once. Germline CDR1 and CDR2: MDHEN and SYDVKM. This CDR3 has 13 residues. Deletions cut 8 bases from V and 1 base from J, with 6 bases between.

Source material: peripheral blood. J is TRBJ1-6 and V is TRBV28; maybe TRBD1 (6 bases). The sequence derives from a person aged 65 to 85 with COVID-19, enrolled during active disease. The CDR3 coding sequence is TGTGCCAGCCAGGGGTCCTATAATTCACCCCTCCACTTT. Translation gives CASQGSYNSPLHF.